Detailed here is one T cell receptor beta chain. The data are from a study of cytomegalovirus exposure and HLA in healthy donors. Using immunoSEQ multiplex PCR, the repertoire was profiled, and TCRdb retains in-frame clones only, with some absent. This sample yields about 310,000 clones, of which roughly 86% are seen a single time; roughly 0.88% belongs to the top ten. This CDR3 region has 15 residues. Germline values: CDR1 SGHTA, CDR2 FQGNSA. V lost 1 base to trimming and J lost 0 bases; unmatched junction nucleotides: 2. Sequencing was carried out using PBMCs. The clonotype was recovered from a man between 25 and 39 years old in good health and CMV-seronegative. The J gene is TRBJ1-2, the V gene TRBV7-2; 7 positions match TRBD1. This CDR3 reads CASSLEGAANYGYTF. Here the CDR3 DNA reads TGTGCCAGCAGCTTAGAGGGGGCAGCTAACTATGGCTACACCTTC.